The sequence of this T cell receptor (beta chain) was determined in a study of T cell responses to AZD1222 COVID-19 vaccine. Regarding the study as a whole: At baseline, seropositivity was found in only six AZD1222 recipients. Females made up more of the donors, who were largely white British, and clonal diversity may have come out too low.

Using immunoSEQ multiplex PCR, the repertoire was profiled, and TCRdb retains in-frame clones only, with some absent. This table has 150,000 to 200,000 clones, around nine tenths appearing once. This clone is a singleton in its sample. Its specificity is unknown. The junction and the germline gene differ at one end; a read error may be behind it. The sample consisted of peripheral blood, taken on day 0 of AZD1222 vaccination. The TCR was taken from an adult in good health.

The CDR3 coding sequence is TGTGCCAGCAGTCTGGGTTCCGGGACAACACCACTGCACTTC. This encodes CASSLGSGTTPLHF. The V and J genes are TRBV25-1 and TRBJ2-7, with a possible D match to TRBD1 (6 bases). CDR1 MGHDK and CDR2 SYGVNS come from the germline V gene. There are 14 residues in the CDR3.